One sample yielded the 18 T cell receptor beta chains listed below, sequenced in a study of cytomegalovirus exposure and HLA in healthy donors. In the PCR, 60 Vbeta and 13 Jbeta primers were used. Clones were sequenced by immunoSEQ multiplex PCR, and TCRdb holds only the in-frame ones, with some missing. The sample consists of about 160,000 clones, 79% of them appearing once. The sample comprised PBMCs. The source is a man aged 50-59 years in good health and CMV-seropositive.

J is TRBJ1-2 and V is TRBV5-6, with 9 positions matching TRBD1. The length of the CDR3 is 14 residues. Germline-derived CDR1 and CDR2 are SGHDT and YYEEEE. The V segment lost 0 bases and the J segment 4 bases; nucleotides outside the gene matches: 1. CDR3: CASSLGTGAYGYTF. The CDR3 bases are TGTGCCAGCAGCTTGGGGACAGGGGCCTATGGCTACACCTTC.

CDR3 residues: CASSPDRYNTGELFF. CDR3 bases: TGTGCCAGCAGCCCGGACAGATACAACACCGGGGAGCTGTTTTTT. This chain links TRBV7-2 with TRBJ2-2, with a weak D call TRBD1 (6 bases). CDR3 length: 15 amino acids. From germline, CDR1 is SGHTA and CDR2 FQGNSA. The ends were cut back, 5 bases at V and 2 bases at J, with 12 bases in the middle.

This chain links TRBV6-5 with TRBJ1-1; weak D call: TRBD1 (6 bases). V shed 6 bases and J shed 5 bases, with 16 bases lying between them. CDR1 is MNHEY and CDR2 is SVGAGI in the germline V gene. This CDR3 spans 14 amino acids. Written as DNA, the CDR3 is TGTGCCAGCAGCCGGGGGGGCCCGGGGACTGAAGCTTTCTTT. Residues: CASSRGGPGTEAFF.

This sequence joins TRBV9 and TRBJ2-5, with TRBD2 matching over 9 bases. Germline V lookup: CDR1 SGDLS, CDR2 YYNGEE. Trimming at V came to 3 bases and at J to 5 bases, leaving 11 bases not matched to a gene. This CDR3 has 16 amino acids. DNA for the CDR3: TGTGCCAGCAGCGCAAGCTTTAGCGGGAGAGAGGAGACCCAGTACTTC. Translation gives CASSASFSGREETQYF.

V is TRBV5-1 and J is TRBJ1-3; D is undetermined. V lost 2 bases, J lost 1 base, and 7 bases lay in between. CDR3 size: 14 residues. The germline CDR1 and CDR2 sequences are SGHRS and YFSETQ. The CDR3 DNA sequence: TGCGCCAGCAGCTTAGAAACTTCTGGAAACACCATATATTTT. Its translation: CASSLETSGNTIYF. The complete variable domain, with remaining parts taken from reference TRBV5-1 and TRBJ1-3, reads KAGVTQTPRYLIKTRGQQVTLSCSPISGHRSVSWYQQTPGQGLQFLFEYFSETQRNKGNFPGRFSGRQFSNSRSEMNVSTLELGDSALYLCASSLETSGNTIYFGEGSWLTVV.

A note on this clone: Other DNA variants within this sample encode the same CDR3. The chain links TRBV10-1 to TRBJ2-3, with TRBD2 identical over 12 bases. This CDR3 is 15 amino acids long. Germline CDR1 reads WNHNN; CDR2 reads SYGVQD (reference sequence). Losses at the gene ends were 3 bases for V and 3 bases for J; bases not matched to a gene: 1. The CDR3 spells CASSDLAGGTDTQYF. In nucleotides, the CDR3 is TGCGCCAGCAGTGATCTAGCGGGAGGGACAGATACGCAGTATTTT.

The CDR3 DNA sequence: TGTGCCAGCAGCTCCTGGGACTCTATCTACAATGAGCAGTTCTTC. Residues: CASSSWDSIYNEQFF. This chain connects TRBV6-5 to TRBJ2-1; TRBD2 is a possible D gene (6 bases). The germline CDR1 and CDR2 sequences are MNHEY and SVGAGI. The CDR3 has 15 residues. Trimming took 6 bases from V and 3 from J, leaving 15 bases between them.

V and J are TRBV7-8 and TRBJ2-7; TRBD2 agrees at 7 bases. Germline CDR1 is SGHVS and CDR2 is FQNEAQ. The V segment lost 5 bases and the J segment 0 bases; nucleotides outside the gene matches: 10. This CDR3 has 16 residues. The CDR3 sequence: CASSQTSFPSSYEQYF. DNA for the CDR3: TGTGCCAGCAGCCAGACTAGCTTCCCTAGCTCCTACGAGCAGTACTTC.

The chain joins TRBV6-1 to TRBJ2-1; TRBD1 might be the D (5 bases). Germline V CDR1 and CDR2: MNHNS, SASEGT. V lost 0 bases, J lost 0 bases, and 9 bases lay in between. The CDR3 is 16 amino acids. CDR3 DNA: TGTGCCAGCAGTGAAGCGCAGGGTCGCTCCTACAATGAGCAGTTCTTC. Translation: CASSEAQGRSYNEQFF.

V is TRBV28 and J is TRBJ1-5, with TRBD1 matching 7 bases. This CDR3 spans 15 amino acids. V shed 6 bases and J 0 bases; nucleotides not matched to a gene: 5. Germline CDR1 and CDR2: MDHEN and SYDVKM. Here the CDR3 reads CASRKQGYSNQPQHF. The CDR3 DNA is TGTGCCAGCAGGAAACAGGGGTATAGCAATCAGCCCCAGCATTTT.

Written as DNA, the CDR3 is TGTGCCAGCAGCCTGGGACAGTGGGGACTAGCGGATTCCTACGAGCAGTACTTC. It codes for CASSLGQWGLADSYEQYF. The genes are TRBV7-9 and TRBJ2-7; 11 positions agree with TRBD2. CDR3 length: 18 residues. Germline loops: CDR1 SEHNR, CDR2 FQNEAQ (reference sequence). The ends lost 5 bases at V and 1 base at J; junction bases unmatched: 13.

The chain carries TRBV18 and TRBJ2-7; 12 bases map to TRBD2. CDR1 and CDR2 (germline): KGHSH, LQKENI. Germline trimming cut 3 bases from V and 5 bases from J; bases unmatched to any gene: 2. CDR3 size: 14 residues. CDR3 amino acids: CASSPTSGSHEQYF. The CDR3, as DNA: TGTGCCAGCTCACCGACTAGCGGGAGTCACGAGCAGTACTTC.

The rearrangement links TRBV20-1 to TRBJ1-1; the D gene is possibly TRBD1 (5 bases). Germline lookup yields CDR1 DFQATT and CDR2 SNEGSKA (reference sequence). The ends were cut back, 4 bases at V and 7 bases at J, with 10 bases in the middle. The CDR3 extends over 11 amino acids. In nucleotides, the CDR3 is TGCAGTGCTAAACCGGGACTTGAAGCTTTCTTT. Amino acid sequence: CSAKPGLEAFF.

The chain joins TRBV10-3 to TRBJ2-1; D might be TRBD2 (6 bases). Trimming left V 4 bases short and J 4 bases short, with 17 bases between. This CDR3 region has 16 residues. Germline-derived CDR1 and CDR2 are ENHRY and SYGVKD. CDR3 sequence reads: CAISVKGGARYNEQFF. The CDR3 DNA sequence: TGTGCCATCAGTGTCAAAGGCGGGGCCCGTTACAATGAGCAGTTCTTC.

The CDR3 DNA is TGTGCCAGCAGCTTTCTTTTTAGCGGGAGGAATGAGCAGTTCTTC. Its protein product is CASSFLFSGRNEQFF. The J gene is TRBJ2-1, the V gene TRBV11-2; TRBD2 matches at 10 bases. CDR1 SGHAT and CDR2 FQNNGV come from the germline V gene. The CDR3 sequence is 15 residues long. Trimming removed 3 bases from V and 7 bases from J; junction bases left unmatched: 6.

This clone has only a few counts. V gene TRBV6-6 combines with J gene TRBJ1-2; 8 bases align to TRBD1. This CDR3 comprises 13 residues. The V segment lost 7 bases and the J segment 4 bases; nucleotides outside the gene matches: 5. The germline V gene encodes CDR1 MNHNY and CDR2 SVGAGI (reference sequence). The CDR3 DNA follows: TGTGCCAGCATTAAACAGGGGGGCTATGGCTACACCTTC. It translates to CASIKQGGYGYTF.

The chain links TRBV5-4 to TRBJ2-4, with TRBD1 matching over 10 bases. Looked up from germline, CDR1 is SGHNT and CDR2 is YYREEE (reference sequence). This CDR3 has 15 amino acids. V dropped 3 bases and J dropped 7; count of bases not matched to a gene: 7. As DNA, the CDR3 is TGTGCCAGCAGCTCCGGGGGACAGGGGATGAACATTCAGTACTTC. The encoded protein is CASSSGGQGMNIQYF.

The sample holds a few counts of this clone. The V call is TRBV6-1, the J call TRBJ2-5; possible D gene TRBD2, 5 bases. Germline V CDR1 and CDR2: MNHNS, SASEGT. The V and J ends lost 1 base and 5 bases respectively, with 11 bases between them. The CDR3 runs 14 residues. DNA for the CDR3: TGTGCCAGCAGTGAAGGTCGGGATCTGGAGACCCAGTACTTC. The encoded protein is CASSEGRDLETQYF.